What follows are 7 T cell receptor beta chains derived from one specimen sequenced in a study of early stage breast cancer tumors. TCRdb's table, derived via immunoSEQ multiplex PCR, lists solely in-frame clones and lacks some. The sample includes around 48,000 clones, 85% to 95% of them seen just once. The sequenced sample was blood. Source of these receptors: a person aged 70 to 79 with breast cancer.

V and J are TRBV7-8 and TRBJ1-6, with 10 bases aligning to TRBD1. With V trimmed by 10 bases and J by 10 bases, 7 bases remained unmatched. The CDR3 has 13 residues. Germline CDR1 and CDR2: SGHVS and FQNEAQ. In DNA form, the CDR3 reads TGTGCCACCTCTCGGGACAGGGGATCACCCCTCCACTTT. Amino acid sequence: CATSRDRGSPLHF.

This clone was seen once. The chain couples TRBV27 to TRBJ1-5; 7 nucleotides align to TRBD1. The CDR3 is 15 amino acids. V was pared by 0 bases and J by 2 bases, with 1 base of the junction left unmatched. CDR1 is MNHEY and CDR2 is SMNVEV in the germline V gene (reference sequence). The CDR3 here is CASSLSQGGNQPQHF. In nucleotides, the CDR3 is TGTGCCAGCAGTTTATCGCAGGGGGGCAATCAGCCCCAGCATTTT.

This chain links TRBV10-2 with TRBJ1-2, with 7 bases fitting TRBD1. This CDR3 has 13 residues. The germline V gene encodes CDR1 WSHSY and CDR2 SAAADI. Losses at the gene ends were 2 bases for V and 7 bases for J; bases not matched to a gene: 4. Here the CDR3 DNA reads TGCGCCAGCAGTGAGCAGACAGGGTCTGGCTACACCTTC. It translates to CASSEQTGSGYTF.

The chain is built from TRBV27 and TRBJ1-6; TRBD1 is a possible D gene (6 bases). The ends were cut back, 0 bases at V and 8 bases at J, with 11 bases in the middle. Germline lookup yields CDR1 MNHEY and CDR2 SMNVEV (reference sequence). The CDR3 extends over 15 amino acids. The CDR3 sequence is CASSLSWGQHSPLHF. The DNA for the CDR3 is TGTGCCAGCAGTTTATCCTGGGGGCAGCATTCACCCCTCCACTTT.

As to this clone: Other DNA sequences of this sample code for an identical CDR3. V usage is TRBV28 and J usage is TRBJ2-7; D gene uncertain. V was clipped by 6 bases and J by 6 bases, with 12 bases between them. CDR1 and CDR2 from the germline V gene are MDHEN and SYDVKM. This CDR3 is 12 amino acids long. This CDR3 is CASSSPVGEQYF. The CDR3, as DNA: TGTGCCAGCAGCTCCCCCGTCGGCGAGCAGTACTTC.

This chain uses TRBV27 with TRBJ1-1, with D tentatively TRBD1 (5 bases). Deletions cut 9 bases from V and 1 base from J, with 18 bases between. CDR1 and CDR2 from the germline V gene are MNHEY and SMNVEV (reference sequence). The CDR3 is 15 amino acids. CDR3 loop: CASSIWRDGNTEAFF. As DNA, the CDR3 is TGTGCCAGTTCCATTTGGAGGGACGGGAACACTGAAGCTTTCTTT.

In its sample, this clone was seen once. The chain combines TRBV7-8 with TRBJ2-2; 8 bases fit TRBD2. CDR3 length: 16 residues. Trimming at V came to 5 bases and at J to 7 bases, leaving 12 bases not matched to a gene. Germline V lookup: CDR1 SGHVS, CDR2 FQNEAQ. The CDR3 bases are TGTGCCAGCAGCCAAACCACGGGACTAGTCGGCGGGGAGCTGTTTTTT. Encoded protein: CASSQTTGLVGGELFF.